The clone carrying this T cell receptor beta chain was observed a handful of times. The antigen remains undetermined. With 4 bases clipped from V and 10 bases from J, the junction kept 12 bases outside the gene matches. Germline CDR1 reads SGHVS; CDR2 reads FQNEAQ. The CDR3 has 15 amino acids. The sample originates from a study of cytomegalovirus exposure and HLA in healthy donors. Healthy bone marrow donors made up the donor group. Amplification used 60 Vbeta primers and 13 Jbeta primers. Methods used by the authors: Counted up in a later analysis, unique TCR beta chains came to about 80 million, with about 9.9 million shared. Only in-frame clones appear in the TCRdb table, and some are missing; sequencing was by immunoSEQ multiplex PCR. For V, J and clone size, that table is used; D and trimming come from the DNA. The sample consists of more than 120,000 clones, over 80% of them appearing once. Study conclusions and caveats: V- and J-gene trimming of TCR beta was linked (in a later analysis) to a missense DCLRE1C variant. Common viral pathogens were later found to be apparently linked to several of the most significant clusters.

The rearrangement uses TRBV7-8 and TRBJ1-4; 7 nucleotides line up with TRBD1. The source is a woman in her twenties or thirties in good health and CMV-seronegative. Material for sequencing was PBMCs. CDR3 DNA sequence: TGTGCCAGCAGCTCAGAGACGACAGGGCCTGGAAAACTGTTTTTT. This encodes CASSSETTGPGKLFF.